This T cell receptor (beta chain) was retrieved from a study of read filtering for tumor transcriptome and immune sequencing. Background on the study: Patients were approximately 17 male and some 15 female, mean age 65.9 years, range about 47 to 85. Whole-transcriptome libraries were prepared after DNase treatment.

Molecular barcoded adaptors covering alpha/delta and beta/gamma chains were used on about 390 ng RNA. TCRdb ran MiXCR on the reads and lists one entry per CDR3 protein. Among some 41,000 distinct CDR3 sequences, about 11% were seen once, and the ten largest hold about 30%. This clonotype was counted many times. Its antigen remains unidentified. Germline V gene sequence: CDR1 SGHNT, CDR2 YENEEA. The CDR3 consists of 18 residues. V was pared by 8 bases and J by 2 bases, with 17 bases of the junction left unmatched. Study results and caveats: IR-seq and RNA-seq agreed better without single-read clonotypes. IR-seq captured clonotypes deeper and more reliably than RNA-seq.

The clonotype comes from a donor over 35 with multiple myeloma. This sequence joins TRBV11-3 and TRBJ2-5; TRBD1 matches at 10 bases. Sequenced input: a population of CD138-negative cells sorted from bone marrow. Here the CDR3 reads CASSHGTGEESLQETQYF. In nucleotides, the CDR3 is TGTGCCAGCTCCCACGGGACAGGGGAGGAATCGCTTCAAGAGACCCAGTACTTC.